Below, 10 T cell receptor beta chains from the same sample are listed, as sequenced in a study of regulatory T cells in long-lasting Graves disease. The sample's time point: newly diagnosed GD, antithyroid drugs for less than 3 months. The TCR library was made from RNA extracted from PBMCs. Library construction for TCR beta used iRepertoire HTBI primers and Arm-PCR of CDR3 regions. TCRdb itself ran the multiplex PCR reads through MiXCR, one entry per CDR3 protein. The sample consists of over 400,000 distinct CDR3 sequences, 12% to 15% of them appearing once. The same sample was also studied in work on T cells in Graves' hyperthyroidism and ophthalmopathy.

The input for sequencing was peripheral blood mononuclear cells (PBMCs), taken at new diagnosis, from a patient treated with antithyroid drugs. The receptors were gathered from a woman between 50 and 59 years old with Graves disease.

In its sample, this clonotype was seen many times. This chain joins TRBV7-8 and TRBJ2-5; possibly TRBD1 or TRBD2 for D (5 bases each). V dropped 4 bases and J dropped 2 bases, with 14 bases sitting between them. This CDR3 region has 15 residues. Germline assignment: CDR1 SGHVS and CDR2 FQNEAQ. CDR3 protein: CASSSGLGPQETQYF. CDR3 in DNA: TGTGCCAGCAGCTCCGGACTGGGGCCACAAGAGACCCAGTACTTC.

This clonotype has at least ten counts. CDR3 region: CASSNPTGSGELFF. DNA for the CDR3: TGTGCCAGCAGTAATCCGACAGGGTCCGGGGAGCTGTTTTTT. V usage is TRBV28 and J usage is TRBJ2-2; the match to TRBD1 covers 7 bases. The length of the CDR3 is 14 residues. Per the germline V gene, CDR1 is MDHEN and CDR2 is SYDVKM. Unmatched junction bases numbered 6, after V lost 5 bases and J lost 6 bases.

The chain employs TRBV5-1 and TRBJ2-2; no reliable D call. CDR1 and CDR2 from the germline V gene are SGHRS and YFSETQ. This CDR3 has 16 residues. The ends were cut back, 4 bases at V and 0 bases at J, with 13 bases in the middle. CDR3: CASSDGALSNTGELFF. CDR3 coding DNA: TGCGCCAGCAGCGATGGAGCACTATCGAACACCGGGGAGCTGTTTTTT.

This clonotype was seen repeatedly, ten times or more. V is TRBV12-3 or TRBV12-4 and J is TRBJ1-2, with D uncertain. The CDR3 runs 12 residues. The V gene lost 5 bases and the J gene lost 1 base, with 5 bases spanning the gap. CDR3 nucleotides: TGTGCCAGCAGTAGGAATAACTATGGCTACACCTTC. Translating gives CASSRNNYGYTF.

There are many counts of this clonotype. CDR3 amino acids: CASRKLDWNTGELFF. The DNA of the CDR3 is TGTGCCAGCAGGAAATTGGACTGGAACACCGGGGAGCTGTTTTTT. This chain joins TRBV27 and TRBJ2-2, with a possible D match to TRBD2 (5 bases). The CDR3 runs 15 residues. Looked up from germline, CDR1 is MNHEY and CDR2 is SMNVEV (reference sequence). The V end was cut by 6 bases, the J end by 1 base, with 12 bases between.

This clonotype came up many times. The rearrangement links TRBV12-3 or TRBV12-4 to TRBJ2-2; 14 bases map to TRBD2. Germline trimming cut 6 bases from V and 7 bases from J; bases unmatched to any gene: 13. CDR3 length: 18 residues. The CDR3 DNA sequence: TGTGCCAGCAGCATGACTAGCGGGAGGGCCGGGGTCAGCGGGGAGCTGTTTTTT. Translation gives CASSMTSGRAGVSGELFF.

The chain has TRBV7-6 and TRBJ2-1; D not certain. Trimming removed 5 bases at V and 7 bases at J, with 27 bases between. There are 18 residues in the CDR3. In germline, CDR1 is SGHVS, CDR2 FNYEAQ. CDR3 DNA sequence: TGTGCCAGCAGCCCCCAAGGGTTGTTTTTGGAGTTGTTTAATGAGCAGTTCTTC. It specifies CASSPQGLFLELFNEQFF.

The chain employs TRBV4-2 and TRBJ2-1, with D uncertain. The CDR3 extends over 14 amino acids. V gave up 0 bases and J gave up 3 bases, with 6 bases separating them. The germline gives CDR1 LGHNA, CDR2 YNFKEQ. The CDR3 is CASSQEVVYNEQFF. The CDR3 DNA follows: TGTGCCAGCAGCCAAGAGGTTGTCTACAATGAGCAGTTCTTC.

This clonotype was detected ten times or more. This chain joins TRBV7-9 and TRBJ2-3, with 7 positions matching TRBD1. Germline V gene data show CDR1 as SEHNR and CDR2 as FQNEAQ (reference sequence). The CDR3 runs 16 residues. Trimming took 1 base from V and 4 from J; bases not matched to a gene: 8. The CDR3 reads CASSLGLGGYPDTQYF. The CDR3, as DNA: TGTGCCAGCAGCTTAGGGTTAGGGGGCTACCCAGATACGCAGTATTTT. Together with reference TRBV7-9 and TRBJ2-3, the CDR3 gives the full variable domain: DTGVSQNPRHKITKRGQNVTFRCDPISEHNRLYWYRQTLGQGPEFLTYFQNEAQLEKSRLLSDRFSAERPKGSFSTLEIQRTEQGDSAMYLCASSLGLGGYPDTQYFGPGTRLTVL.

This clonotype was picked up a small number of times. This chain uses TRBV14 with TRBJ2-1; D is possibly TRBD2 (8 bases). Looked up from germline, CDR1 is SGHDN and CDR2 is FVKESK. The CDR3 spans 18 residues. The V end lost 4 bases, the J end lost 5 bases, and 24 bases lay between the germline ends. CDR3: CASSRGSSGRGGNNEQFF. CDR3 DNA: TGTGCCAGCAGCCGGGGAAGCAGCGGGAGAGGGGGCAACAATGAGCAGTTCTTC. Full variable domain (missing parts from reference TRBV14 and TRBJ2-1): EAGVTQFPSHSVIEKGQTVTLRCDPISGHDNLYWYRRVMGKEIKFLLHFVKESKQDESGMPNNRFLAERTGGTYSTLKVQPAELEDSGVYFCASSRGSSGRGGNNEQFFGPGTRLTVL.